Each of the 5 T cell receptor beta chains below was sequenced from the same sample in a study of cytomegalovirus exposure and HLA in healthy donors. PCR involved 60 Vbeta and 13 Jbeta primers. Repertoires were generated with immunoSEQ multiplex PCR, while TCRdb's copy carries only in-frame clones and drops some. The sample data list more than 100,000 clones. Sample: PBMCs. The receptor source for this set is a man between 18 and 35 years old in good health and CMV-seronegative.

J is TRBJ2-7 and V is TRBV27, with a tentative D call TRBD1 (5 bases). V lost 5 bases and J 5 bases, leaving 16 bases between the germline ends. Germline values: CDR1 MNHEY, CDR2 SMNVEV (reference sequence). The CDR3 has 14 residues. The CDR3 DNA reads TGTGCCAGCAGTCTAAGGGGCCATGAGAACGAGCAGTACTTC. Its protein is CASSLRGHENEQYF.

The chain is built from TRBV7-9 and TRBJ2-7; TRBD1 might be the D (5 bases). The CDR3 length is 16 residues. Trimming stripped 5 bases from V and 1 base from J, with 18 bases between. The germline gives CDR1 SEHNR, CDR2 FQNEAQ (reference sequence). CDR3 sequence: CASSLTLTESSYEQYF. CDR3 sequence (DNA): TGTGCCAGCAGCCTGACCCTGACAGAGAGTTCCTACGAGCAGTACTTC.

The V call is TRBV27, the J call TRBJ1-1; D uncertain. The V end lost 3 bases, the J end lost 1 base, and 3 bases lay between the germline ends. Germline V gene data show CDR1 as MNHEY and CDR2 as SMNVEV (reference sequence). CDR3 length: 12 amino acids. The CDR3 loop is CASSFRNTEAFF. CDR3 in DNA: TGTGCCAGCAGTTTCCGGAACACTGAAGCTTTCTTT.

The CDR3 region is CASSASRVNQPQHF. CDR3 in DNA: TGTGCCAGCAGTGCGTCGCGGGTCAATCAGCCCCAGCATTTT. V is TRBV6-6 and J is TRBJ1-5; D is unresolved. Germline V gives CDR1 MNHNY, CDR2 SVGAGI (reference sequence). Trimming left V 5 bases short and J 3 bases short, with 11 bases between. This CDR3 spans 14 amino acids.

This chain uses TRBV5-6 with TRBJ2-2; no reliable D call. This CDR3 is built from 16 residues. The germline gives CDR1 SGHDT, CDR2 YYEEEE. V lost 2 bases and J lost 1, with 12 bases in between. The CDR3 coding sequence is TGTGCCAGCAGCTTTTCTCTACAGATGAACACCGGGGAGCTGTTTTTT. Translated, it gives CASSFSLQMNTGELFF.